This entry lists 7 T cell receptor beta chains sequenced from one sample in a study of control samples from healthy donors and cancer patients. The data were produced by immunoSEQ multiplex PCR, yet TCRdb's version contains in-frame clones alone and is incomplete. The sample consists of some 200,000 clones, 90% to 95% of them appearing once. Input material: blood. The receptors were gathered from a man in his forties or fifties in good health.

This rearrangement joins TRBV6-1 to TRBJ1-6, with TRBD1 matching over 9 bases. Trimming removed 3 bases from V and 10 bases from J; junction bases left unmatched: 7. The CDR3 spans 15 residues. Per germline, CDR1 MNHNS and CDR2 SASEGT. CDR3 sequence reads: CASSELGQGRSPLHF. In DNA form, the CDR3 reads TGTGCCAGCAGTGAGTTGGGACAGGGAAGGTCACCCCTCCACTTT.

The chain combines TRBV2 with TRBJ2-3, with 12 bases that match TRBD2. In germline, CDR1 is SNHLY, CDR2 FYNNEI. The CDR3 length is 15 residues. V lost 5 bases, J lost 3 bases, and 3 bases stayed unmatched. This CDR3 reads CASSRLAGVTDTQYF. CDR3 nucleotides: TGTGCCAGCAGTCGACTAGCGGGGGTAACAGATACGCAGTATTTT.

The V gene is TRBV6-5, the J gene TRBJ1-6, with a weak D call TRBD1 (5 bases). Trimming removed 7 bases from V and 0 bases from J, with 10 bases in between. The germline gives CDR1 MNHEY, CDR2 SVGAGI. This CDR3 region has 15 residues. The CDR3 region is CASMKGSSYNSPLHF. The CDR3 DNA sequence: TGTGCCAGCATGAAGGGGAGCTCCTATAATTCACCCCTCCACTTT.

This clone was detected only a few times. The junction differs from germline at one of its ends, possibly a read error. The CDR3 DNA reads TGTGCCAGCAGCTTAGACAGGCCCACTGTAGCTTTCTTT. Protein product: CASSLDRPTVAFF. The rearrangement uses TRBV7-2 and TRBJ1-1; D possibly corresponds to TRBD1 (5 bases). Germline V lookup: CDR1 SGHTA, CDR2 FQGNSA. This CDR3 has 13 amino acids.

The chain couples TRBV27 to TRBJ2-2; possibly TRBD1 or TRBD2 for D (5 bases each). This CDR3 has 16 amino acids. Germline CDR1 is MNHEY and CDR2 is SMNVEV (reference sequence). V was clipped by 5 bases and J by 0 bases, with 13 bases between them. DNA of the CDR3: TGTGCCAGCAGTCGGGGACGTAATCCGAACACCGGGGAGCTGTTTTTT. It yields the protein CASSRGRNPNTGELFF.

The V call is TRBV6-5, the J call TRBJ2-3; no clear D gene. Trimming shortened V by 8 bases and J by 6 bases, and 18 bases separated the two germline ends. CDR1 and CDR2 from the germline V gene are MNHEY and SVGAGI. The CDR3 totals 14 residues. The CDR3 loop is CASSLRFVDDTQYF. CDR3 bases: TGTGCCAGCTCGCTTCGGTTTGTTGACGATACGCAGTATTTT.

This chain uses TRBV5-8 with TRBJ2-1, with D unresolved. This CDR3 has 13 residues. Germline V gives CDR1 SGHTS, CDR2 YDEGEE. V was pared by 0 bases and J by 4 bases, with 5 bases between. DNA for the CDR3: TGTGCCAGCAGCTTGGGGGTTTACAATGAGCAGTTCTTC. Translation gives CASSLGVYNEQFF.